The rows below give T cell receptor beta chains drawn from one sample of a study of shared clonotypes between healthy human individuals. Profiled with immunoSEQ multiplex PCR; TCRdb holds only in-frame clones, not every one. The table has 450,000 to 650,000 clones, around 77% seen once. The source material was PBMCs. The receptor set was obtained from a woman between 40 and 50 years old in good health. Some clones in this sample may be carry-over from other donors' samples. Each CDR3 is given with its conserved first and last residue. D genes are given only for firm matches. Some rows mark clone size as missing; the rest say once, few, many or name a class of expanded clone.

j_gene: TRBJ2-5
abundance: NA
d_gene: NA
v_gene: TRBV4-2
CDR3aa: CASSPQALAVQETQYF
CDR3nt: TGTGCCAGCAGCCCCCAAGCCTTAGCGGTACAAGAGACCCAGTACTTC

j_gene: TRBJ2-4
abundance: once
d_gene: NA
v_gene: TRBV11-2
CDR3aa: CASSLASVENIQYF
CDR3nt: TGTGCCAGCAGCTTAGCTAGCGTCGAAAACATTCAGTACTTC

j_gene: TRBJ2-7
abundance: NA
d_gene: NA
v_gene: TRBV29-1
CDR3aa: CSVEVTIGEQYF
CDR3nt: TGCAGCGTTGAAGTAACCATCGGAGAGCAGTACTTC

j_gene: TRBJ2-3
abundance: many
d_gene: NA
v_gene: TRBV7-3
CDR3aa: CASSSASASTDTQYF
CDR3nt: TGTGCCAGCAGCTCGGCTAGCGCAAGCACAGATACGCAGTATTTT

j_gene: TRBJ2-1
abundance: NA
d_gene: NA
v_gene: TRBV2
CDR3aa: CASSPQGGQFF
CDR3nt: TGTGCCAGCAGTCCCCAGGGGGGGCAGTTCTTC

j_gene: TRBJ1-6
abundance: NA
d_gene: NA
v_gene: TRBV4-1
CDR3aa: CASSPNRGSPLHF
CDR3nt: TGCGCCAGCAGCCCAAACCGGGGGTCACCCCTCCACTTT

j_gene: TRBJ2-3
abundance: NA
d_gene: TRBD2
v_gene: TRBV4-3
CDR3aa: CASSQAGGSTDTQYF
CDR3nt: TGCGCCAGCAGCCAAGCGGGAGGGAGCACAGATACGCAGTATTTT

j_gene: TRBJ2-2
abundance: NA
d_gene: TRBD1
v_gene: TRBV9
CDR3aa: CASRITGDGTGELFF
CDR3nt: TGTGCCAGCAGAATCACAGGGGATGGCACCGGGGAGCTGTTTTTT

j_gene: TRBJ2-1
abundance: NA
d_gene: TRBD2
v_gene: TRBV7-2
CDR3aa: CASSFRRLAGVNEQFF
CDR3nt: TGTGCCAGCAGCTTTAGGCGTCTAGCGGGGGTCAATGAGCAGTTCTTC

j_gene: TRBJ1-6
abundance: NA
d_gene: NA
v_gene: TRBV25-1
CDR3aa: CASSQDHSPLHF
CDR3nt: TGTGCCAGCAGTCAGGATCATTCACCCCTCCACTTT

j_gene: TRBJ1-2
abundance: few
d_gene: NA
v_gene: TRBV18
CDR3aa: CASSPEGVDYTF
CDR3nt: TGTGCCAGCTCACCGGAGGGGGTTGACTACACCTTC

j_gene: TRBJ1-2
abundance: NA
d_gene: NA
v_gene: TRBV6-4
CDR3aa: CASSDQGTGGYTF
CDR3nt: TGTGCCAGCAGTGACCAGGGGACGGGTGGCTACACCTTC

j_gene: TRBJ2-7
abundance: NA
d_gene: TRBD2
v_gene: TRBV25-1
CDR3aa: CASSESLAGAHEQYF
CDR3nt: TGTGCCAGCAGTGAATCGCTAGCGGGAGCCCACGAGCAGTACTTC

j_gene: TRBJ2-7
abundance: NA
d_gene: TRBD2
v_gene: TRBV6-5
CDR3aa: CASSYGGLAGRYEQYF
CDR3nt: TGTGCCAGCAGTTACGGGGGTCTAGCGGGTCGCTACGAGCAGTACTTC

j_gene: TRBJ2-2
abundance: NA
d_gene: NA
v_gene: TRBV9
CDR3aa: CASSPTRTWRAGELFF
CDR3nt: TGTGCCAGCAGCCCCACGCGTACCTGGCGGGCCGGGGAGCTGTTTTTT

j_gene: TRBJ1-5
abundance: NA
d_gene: NA
v_gene: TRBV7-2
CDR3aa: CASSLVGGGSNQPQHF
CDR3nt: TGTGCCAGCAGCTTAGTTGGCGGCGGTAGCAATCAGCCCCAGCATTTT

j_gene: TRBJ2-7
abundance: NA
d_gene: TRBD2
v_gene: TRBV30
CDR3aa: CAWTRGLAGGFYEQYF
CDR3nt: TGTGCCTGGACCCGGGGACTAGCGGGAGGTTTCTACGAGCAGTACTTC

j_gene: TRBJ1-4
abundance: NA
d_gene: NA
v_gene: TRBV9
CDR3aa: CASSVGSGANEKLFF
CDR3nt: TGTGCCAGCAGCGTAGGATCGGGGGCAAATGAAAAACTGTTTTTT

j_gene: TRBJ2-3
abundance: NA
d_gene: NA
v_gene: TRBV5-1
CDR3aa: CASSLVQGAADTQYF
CDR3nt: TGCGCCAGCAGCTTGGTCCAGGGCGCCGCAGATACGCAGTATTTT

j_gene: TRBJ2-4
abundance: NA
d_gene: NA
v_gene: TRBV4-2
CDR3aa: CASSQDGEGRNIQYF
CDR3nt: TGTGCCAGCAGCCAAGATGGAGAGGGTAGGAACATTCAGTACTTC

j_gene: TRBJ2-7
abundance: NA
d_gene: NA
v_gene: TRBV27
CDR3aa: CASSLSPSLTYEQYF
CDR3nt: TGTGCCAGCAGTTTATCTCCTAGTCTAACCTACGAGCAGTACTTC

j_gene: TRBJ2-1
abundance: NA
d_gene: TRBD2
v_gene: TRBV10-3
CDR3aa: CAISDGLADYNEQFF
CDR3nt: TGTGCCATCAGTGACGGACTAGCCGATTACAATGAGCAGTTCTTC

j_gene: TRBJ2-3
abundance: NA
d_gene: TRBD1
v_gene: TRBV2
CDR3aa: CASSDRGRTDTQYF
CDR3nt: TGTGCCAGCAGTGACAGGGGGCGCACAGATACGCAGTATTTT

j_gene: TRBJ1-2
abundance: NA
d_gene: NA
v_gene: TRBV28
CDR3aa: CASSLNMGGGGGYTF
CDR3nt: TGTGCCAGCAGTTTAAACATGGGGGGCGGAGGAGGCTACACCTTC

j_gene: TRBJ1-2
abundance: NA
d_gene: NA
v_gene: TRBV27
CDR3aa: CASSTGGNGYTF
CDR3nt: TGTGCCAGCAGTACAGGCGGTAATGGCTACACCTTC

j_gene: TRBJ1-1
abundance: NA
d_gene: NA
v_gene: TRBV5-5
CDR3aa: CASSLDRVHEAFF
CDR3nt: TGTGCCAGCAGCCTGGACAGAGTTCATGAAGCTTTCTTT

j_gene: TRBJ2-3
abundance: NA
d_gene: NA
v_gene: TRBV19
CDR3aa: CASSNPRGRGTDTQYF
CDR3nt: TGTGCCAGTAGTAACCCCCGGGGTAGGGGCACAGATACGCAGTATTTT

j_gene: TRBJ2-1
abundance: NA
d_gene: TRBD2
v_gene: TRBV28
CDR3aa: CASTPGGMYNEQFF
CDR3nt: TGTGCCAGCACCCCGGGAGGGATGTACAATGAGCAGTTCTTC

j_gene: TRBJ1-5
abundance: few
d_gene: NA
v_gene: TRBV11-2
CDR3aa: CASSFGGVGGDQPQHF
CDR3nt: TGTGCCAGCAGCTTTGGGGGAGTGGGGGGCGATCAGCCCCAGCATTTT

j_gene: TRBJ2-1
abundance: NA
d_gene: TRBD2
v_gene: TRBV7-9
CDR3aa: CASSSPGLAIFGSYNEQFF
CDR3nt: TGTGCCAGCAGCTCTCCGGGACTAGCGATTTTTGGCTCCTACAATGAGCAGTTCTTC

j_gene: TRBJ2-6
abundance: few
d_gene: NA
v_gene: TRBV4-3
CDR3aa: CASSQVPSSGANVLTF
CDR3nt: TGCGCCAGCAGCCAAGTCCCGAGCTCTGGGGCCAACGTCCTGACTTTC

j_gene: TRBJ2-5
abundance: few
d_gene: NA
v_gene: TRBV30
CDR3aa: CARRSDTQETQYF
CDR3nt: TGTGCCCGCCGTTCGGACACCCAAGAGACCCAGTACTTC

j_gene: TRBJ2-1
abundance: NA
d_gene: NA
v_gene: TRBV5-5
CDR3aa: CASSADGNSYNEQFF
CDR3nt: TGTGCCAGCAGCGCGGACGGTAATTCCTACAATGAGCAGTTCTTC

j_gene: TRBJ2-7
abundance: once
d_gene: NA
v_gene: TRBV19
CDR3aa: CASSETSRYEQYF
CDR3nt: TGTGCCAGTAGCGAGACTAGTCGCTACGAGCAGTACTTC

j_gene: TRBJ1-1
abundance: NA
d_gene: NA
v_gene: TRBV28
CDR3aa: CASSSPGRENTEAFF
CDR3nt: TGTGCCAGCAGTTCCCCCGGACGTGAGAACACTGAAGCTTTCTTT

j_gene: TRBJ2-2
abundance: NA
d_gene: TRBD2
v_gene: TRBV28
CDR3aa: CASRASGRNTGELFF
CDR3nt: TGTGCCAGCAGGGCTAGCGGGAGGAACACCGGGGAGCTGTTTTTT

j_gene: TRBJ2-1
abundance: once
d_gene: TRBD2
v_gene: TRBV30
CDR3aa: CAWIQGTSGGGGYNEQFF
CDR3nt: TGTGCCTGGATTCAAGGGACTAGCGGAGGGGGGGGTTACAATGAGCAGTTCTTC